The rows below give T cell receptor beta chains drawn from one sample of a study of beta chain features in type 1 diabetes. Here immunoSEQ multiplex PCR was the method, and the copy in TCRdb shows in-frame clones only, minus some. The sample holds around 170,000 clones, 7.5% to 9.5% seen once. Sequencing was done on a sample of central memory CD4+ T cells from blood. These receptors all come from a woman aged 18-29 years in good health. The CDR3 runs from the conserved cysteine through the conserved F or W. Fields, in order: D gene, J gene, clone size, V gene, CDR3 DNA, CDR3 protein. D genes are given only for firm matches. Part of the rows lack a size; the others show once, few, many or a class for expanded clones.

. | TRBJ2-7 | . | TRBV6-5 | TGTGCCAGCAGGGGCAGTTTACGTATCGACGAGCAGTACTTC | CASRGSLRIDEQYF
. | TRBJ2-1 | . | TRBV30 | TGTGCCTGTCAGGGCAGGAGCTCCTACAATGAGCAGTTCTTC | CACQGRSSYNEQFF
. | TRBJ2-1 | . | TRBV4-2 | TGTGCCAGCAGCCAAGATGGGACTTCCCCCTTAAATGAGCAGTTCTTC | CASSQDGTSPLNEQFF
. | TRBJ1-6 | . | TRBV5-4 | TGTGCCAGCAGCTCACAGGGAAGTGGTTCACCCCTCCACTTT | CASSSQGSGSPLHF
TRBD1 | TRBJ2-5 | few | TRBV5-1 | TGCGCCAGCAGCTTCAAGGGGACAGGAGAGACCCAGTACTTC | CASSFKGTGETQYF
. | TRBJ2-5 | few | TRBV2 | TGTGCCAGCAGTATACAAGAGACCCAGTACTTC | CASSIQETQYF
. | TRBJ2-3 | . | TRBV4-3 | TGCGCCAGCAGCCAAGGCAACAGCGGTGCCACAGATACGCAGTATTTT | CASSQGNSGATDTQYF
. | TRBJ2-1 | few | TRBV4-3 | TGCGCCAGCAGCCAAGCTCCCGGGGGGCGTACCCACAATGAGCAGTTCTTC | CASSQAPGGRTHNEQFF
. | TRBJ1-1 | . | TRBV18 | TGTGCCAGCTCACCAGGGGGGGACGACCAAGCTTTCTTT | CASSPGGDDQAFF
TRBD1 | TRBJ1-2 | few | TRBV7-9 | TGTGCCAGCAGCGACAGGGGCATTAACTATGGCTACACCTTC | CASSDRGINYGYTF
TRBD1 | TRBJ1-1 | . | TRBV18 | TGTGCCAGCTCACCTAACCGGGACAGCCACACTGAAGCTTTCTTT | CASSPNRDSHTEAFF
TRBD1 | TRBJ1-1 | . | TRBV30 | TGTGCCTGGGAACAGGGGCTCACCACTGAAGCTTTCTTT | CAWEQGLTTEAFF
TRBD1 | TRBJ1-3 | . | TRBV30 | TGTGCCTGGTCCCGGGACAGCTCTGGAAACACCATATATTTT | CAWSRDSSGNTIYF
. | TRBJ2-7 | . | TRBV14 | TGTGCCAGCAGCCGCTATTTCCGCTCGTCCTACGAGCAGTACTTC | CASSRYFRSSYEQYF
TRBD1 | TRBJ2-6 | . | TRBV27 | TGTGCCAGCAGTTTCGGGACAGGACTGACTGGGGCCAACGTCCTGACTTTC | CASSFGTGLTGANVLTF
TRBD1 | TRBJ1-5 | . | TRBV5-1 | TGCGCCAGCAGCTTGGACCCGGGACAGAGCAATCAGCCCCAGCATTTT | CASSLDPGQSNQPQHF
. | TRBJ1-2 | . | TRBV5-1 | TGCGCCAGCAGCTTGGGGGCAGTCGTTAACTATGGCTACACCTTC | CASSLGAVVNYGYTF
. | TRBJ2-3 | . | TRBV6-1 | TGTGCCAGCAGTGAAAGAGTGGATACGCAGTATTTT | CASSERVDTQYF
. | TRBJ1-1 | few | TRBV18 | TGTGCCAGCTCACCACGGCAGGGTAACACTGAAGCTTTCTTT | CASSPRQGNTEAFF
. | TRBJ2-1 | many | TRBV7-2 | TGTGCCAGCAGGTCACCGAGCTCCTACAATGAGCAGTTCTTC | CASRSPSSYNEQFF
. | TRBJ2-5 | . | TRBV7-9 | TGTGCCAGCAGCCCCGCCGGGACAATTAAAGAGACCCAGTACTTC | CASSPAGTIKETQYF
TRBD1 | TRBJ1-4 | few | TRBV30 | TGTGCCTGGAGTGACGACAGGGGGCAGGGAAAACTGTTTTTT | CAWSDDRGQGKLFF
. | TRBJ2-1 | few | TRBV7-9 | TGTGCCAGCAGTCCCAAGGCGGGAATCTTCTCCTACAATGAGCAGTTCTTC | CASSPKAGIFSYNEQFF
. | TRBJ2-3 | few | TRBV7-9 | TGTGCCAGCAGCTTAGCGGACATGGGGTATTTT | CASSLADMGYF
TRBD1 | TRBJ2-6 | few | TRBV5-4 | TGTGCCAGCAGCTTGGACAGGGGGTCTGGGGCCAACGTCCTGACTTTC | CASSLDRGSGANVLTF
TRBD2 | TRBJ2-2 | . | TRBV5-4 | TGTGCCAGCAGCCGTAGCGGGGGAGGGACCGGGGAGCTGTTTTTT | CASSRSGGGTGELFF
. | TRBJ1-6 | . | TRBV16 | TGTGCCAGCAGCCCGGGACTCCTTGTGAGTACCCTCCACTTT | CASSPGLLVSTLHF
. | TRBJ1-2 | few | TRBV5-4 | TGTGCCAGCAGCTTGGTCGGGGTCAGGTTTTATGGCTACACCTTC | CASSLVGVRFYGYTF
TRBD2 | TRBJ2-5 | . | TRBV4-2 | TGTGCCAGCAGCCTTCCCTTGGGGGGGGTGGAGACCCAGTACTTC | CASSLPLGGVETQYF
. | TRBJ2-4 | . | TRBV5-4 | TGTGCCAGCAGCGGCAGTACAGGCAAAAACATTCAGTACTTC | CASSGSTGKNIQYF
TRBD1 | TRBJ2-3 | . | TRBV9 | TGTGCCAGCAGCGTAGAAGAGGGGGCGCTGGATACGCAGTATTTT | CASSVEEGALDTQYF
TRBD1 | TRBJ2-1 | . | TRBV18 | TGTGCCAGCTCACCCAGACAGGGGGCCGCAAATGAGCAGTTCTTC | CASSPRQGAANEQFF
. | TRBJ1-1 | many | TRBV11-3 | TGTGCCAGCAGCTCGGGCCAGCGGGTTTTCTTT | CASSSGQRVFF
. | TRBJ2-5 | few | TRBV19 | TGTGCCAGTAGTATAGGGCCGGGAGTGGAGACCCAGTACTTC | CASSIGPGVETQYF
. | TRBJ2-2 | few | TRBV5-1 | TGCGCCAGCAGCTTGGTGGCTAGAATGAACACCGGGGAGCTGTTTTTT | CASSLVARMNTGELFF